The sequence of this T cell receptor beta chain was determined in a study of blood T cells in healthy people across ages (dated by TCRdb to about 2015). For the study in its entirety: In model experiments, template switching captured about one uniquely barcoded TCR beta cDNA molecule for every two T cells. Two additional independent replicas of 1 million unique cDNA reads from the same blood draw were analyzed for two donors (one aged 18 to 29 and one aged 80 or older). The study measured age-related changes in TCR beta repertoire diversity using deep sequencing normalized with unique cDNA molecular identifiers. To avoid experimental bias, donors of different ages were spread randomly across the sequencing lanes. The donors were split into four age groups: young (average about 15 years), middle-aged (over 35), aged (around 67) and long-lived (more than 80). Results and caveats for the whole study, not just this receptor: The CMV infection status of donors was not known, potentially confounding age-related changes in expanded clonotypes. There was a strong correlation between observed TCR beta diversity and the percentage of naive T cells measured by flow cytometry. Compared with the aged group, the long-lived group had more naive CD4+ T cells, fewer expanded clones and increased TCR diversity, suggesting age selection. Because profiling used bulk unsorted PBMCs, naive and antigen-experienced compartments could not be compared conclusively. Observed TCR beta diversity per million T cells fell roughly linearly with age, and a significant reduction was already apparent by age around 40. Estimates of total diversity based on one million sequenced T cells were considered lower bounds and underestimates.

Details on this clonotype: What antigen it recognizes has not been identified. No base-level quality is on record; no much larger clone is a single base apart.

Libraries were constructed by 5' RACE. The data were produced on an Illumina HiSeq 2500. A second PCR of about 7 to 12 cycles was run with a J-beta primer mix and a sample-barcoded 5' primer. A template-switch 5' adaptor carrying 12 random nucleotides introduced a unique molecular identifier onto each TCR beta cDNA molecule. At least 2.5 million CDR3-containing paired-end reads were obtained from each sample. The Mint cDNA synthesis kit, primed by a TRBC-specific oligonucleotide, was used to synthesize first-strand cDNA from all RNA. Following uracil-DNA glycosylase treatment, all cDNA underwent a first 18-cycle PCR with the universal primers M1SS and BC2_uni_R. For the original study's pipeline: For normalization, 1 million high-quality reads, each with a distinct molecular identifier, were randomly selected from each sample. Instead of being binned into consensus sequences, reads with shared molecular identifiers were discarded. CDR3 identification, clonotype clustering and error correction used MiTCR with a Q25 quality threshold and the strictest error-elimination algorithm. Lower-bound total TCR beta diversity was estimated with a nonparametric unseen species model using Euler transformation. TCRdb trimmed public reads at Q25 via fastp, called clones via MiXCR and kept in-frame beta chains. Each CDR3 protein gets just one entry, which takes the most common genes and DNA from the rows behind it. What appears here as the V and J calls and clone size reflects TCRdb's work, not the paper's. This sample is represented by some 1.5 million distinct CDR3 sequences; 28% of them were singletons. Roughly 8% of the sample lies in the top ten.

Including the terminal cysteine and phenylalanine, the CDR3 comprises 17 residues. Only the CDR3 DNA stays, 51 bases, in frame from base 1. Ends trimmed: V by 5 bases, J by 2 bases; bases unmatched to a gene: 10. Donors were 40 or so systemically healthy Caucasian individuals from Russia aged 6 to 90 years. Ten milliliters of peripheral blood were drawn from each donor into EDTA-treated Vacutainer tubes. Ficoll-Paque density-gradient centrifugation was used to isolate PBMCs, with at least 7 million per sample. Trizol reagent was used to extract total RNA from PBMCs, with at least 5.5 micrograms per sample. For every donor, an aliquot of PBMCs went through flow cytometry to measure the percentages of naive CD45RAhigh/CD27high T cells.

This receptor was identified in a young woman in good health. The sequencing input was blood. The V and J segments used are TRBV12-3 or TRBV12-4 and TRBJ2-3; TRBD2 aligns with 10 central bases. The CDR3 reads as follows: CASSPNLAGANTDTQYF. The nucleotide sequence reads TGTGCCAGCAGTCCGAACCTAGCGGGGGCCAACACAGATACGCAGTATTTT.